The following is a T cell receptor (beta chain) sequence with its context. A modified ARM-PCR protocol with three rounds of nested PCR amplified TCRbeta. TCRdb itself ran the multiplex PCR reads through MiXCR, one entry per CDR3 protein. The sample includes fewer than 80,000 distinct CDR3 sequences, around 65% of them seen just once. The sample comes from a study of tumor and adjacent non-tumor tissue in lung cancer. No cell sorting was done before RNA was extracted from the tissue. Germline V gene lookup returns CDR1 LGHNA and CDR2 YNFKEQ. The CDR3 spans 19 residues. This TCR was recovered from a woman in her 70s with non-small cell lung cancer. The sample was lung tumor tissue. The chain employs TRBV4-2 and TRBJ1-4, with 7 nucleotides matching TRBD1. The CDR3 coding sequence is TGTACCAACTGCCCAGGACCGGGACAGATCATTGCAACTAATGAAAAACTGTTTTTT. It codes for CTNCPGPGQIIATNEKLFF.